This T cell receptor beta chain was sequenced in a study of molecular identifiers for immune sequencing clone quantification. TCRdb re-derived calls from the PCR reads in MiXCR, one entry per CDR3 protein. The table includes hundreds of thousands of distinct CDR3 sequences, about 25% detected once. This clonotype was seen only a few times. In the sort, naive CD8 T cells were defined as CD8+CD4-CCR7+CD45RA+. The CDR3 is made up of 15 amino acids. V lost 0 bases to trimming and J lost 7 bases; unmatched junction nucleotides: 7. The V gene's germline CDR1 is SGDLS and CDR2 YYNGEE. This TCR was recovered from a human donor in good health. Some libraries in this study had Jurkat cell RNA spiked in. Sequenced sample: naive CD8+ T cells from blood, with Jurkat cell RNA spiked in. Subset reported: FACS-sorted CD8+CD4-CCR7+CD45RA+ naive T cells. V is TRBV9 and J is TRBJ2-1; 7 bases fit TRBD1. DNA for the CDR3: TGTGCCAGCAGCGTAGGTACAGGGGTTGGGAATGAGCAGTTCTTC. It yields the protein CASSVGTGVGNEQFF.